This passage covers 25 T cell receptor beta chains from one sample sequenced in a study of T cell responses to AZD1222 COVID-19 vaccine. Produced via immunoSEQ multiplex PCR; TCRdb's table is partial and in-frame only. The data show more than 110,000 clones, roughly 90% seen once. The source material was peripheral blood, sampled on day 0 of AZD1222 vaccination. Receptor source: an adult in good health.

This rearrangement joins TRBV10-3 to TRBJ2-3, with TRBD1 identical over 9 bases. The germline CDR1 and CDR2 sequences are ENHRY and SYGVKD. The CDR3 consists of 14 residues. J lost 4 bases, V lost 4 bases, and 3 bases had no gene match. The CDR3 nucleotides are TGTGCCATCAGTGGGGGGACAGGGCCAGATACGCAGTATTTT. It translates to CAISGGTGPDTQYF.

The gene calls are TRBV6-5 and TRBJ2-7; TRBD1 aligns across 9 bases. Germline V gives CDR1 MNHEY, CDR2 SVGAGI. There are 12 residues in the CDR3. Trimming took 8 bases from V and 4 from J; bases not matched to a gene: 3. As DNA, the CDR3 is TGTGCCAGCCGGACAGGGGATTACGAGCAGTACTTC. Residues: CASRTGDYEQYF.

The chain uses TRBV9 and TRBJ2-1; 7 bases line up with TRBD2. J lost 5 bases, V lost 3 bases, and 26 bases had no gene match. Per the germline V gene, CDR1 is SGDLS and CDR2 is YYNGEE. CDR3 length: 21 amino acids. CDR3 sequence reads: CASSGAGRGLLRDSRDNEQFF. For the CDR3, the DNA is TGTGCCAGCAGCGGAGCGGGAAGAGGGCTACTGCGGGACTCCCGAGACAATGAGCAGTTCTTC.

For the CDR3, the DNA is TGTGCCAGCAGTTATCGGAATTCACCCCTCCACTTT. Encoded protein: CASSYRNSPLHF. This chain connects TRBV27 to TRBJ1-6; D not certain. Germline lookup yields CDR1 MNHEY and CDR2 SMNVEV (reference sequence). The ends were cut back, 4 bases at V and 7 bases at J, with 5 bases in the middle. This CDR3 has 12 amino acids.

This chain links TRBV5-1 with TRBJ2-2; D gene uncertain. The CDR3 totals 14 residues. The ends were cut back, 3 bases at V and 8 bases at J, with 14 bases in the middle. Germline CDR1 SGHRS, CDR2 YFSETQ. The DNA of the CDR3 is TGCGCCAGCAGCTCCGGGCCCGTGGGTGGGGAGCTGTTTTTT. Its protein product is CASSSGPVGGELFF.

J is TRBJ1-2 and V is TRBV6-1; D not certain. Trimming removed 1 base at V and 3 bases at J, with 6 bases between. This CDR3 has 13 amino acids. The germline CDR1 and CDR2 sequences are MNHNS and SASEGT. This CDR3 reads CASSEGQDYGYTF. For the CDR3, the DNA is TGTGCCAGCAGTGAAGGACAAGACTATGGCTACACCTTC.

This clone was observed a handful of times. The genes are TRBV10-2 and TRBJ1-5; D call uncertain. This CDR3 spans 13 amino acids. Germline assignment: CDR1 WSHSY and CDR2 SAAADI. Trimming took off 2 bases at V and 9 bases at J, with 11 bases between the two ends. The CDR3 region has the DNA TGCGCCAGCAGTGAGGCCCGCGTACGGCCCCAGCATTTT. Translating it yields CASSEARVRPQHF.

CDR3 in amino acids: CASSSGLAGGPHTQYF. The CDR3 DNA sequence: TGTGCCAGTAGCTCGGGACTAGCGGGAGGGCCACATACGCAGTATTTT. This chain links TRBV19 with TRBJ2-3; TRBD2 matches at 16 bases. J lost 7 bases, V lost 6 bases, and 7 bases had no gene match. Per the germline V gene, CDR1 is LNHDA and CDR2 is SQIVND (reference sequence). The CDR3 has 16 residues.

The chain links TRBV5-4 to TRBJ2-5; D gene ambiguous. This CDR3 is 15 amino acids long. Germline CDR1 is SGHNT and CDR2 is YYREEE (reference sequence). V lost 0 bases to trimming and J lost 2 bases, with 11 bases between them. The CDR3 loop reads CASSLAGLGQETQYF. Written as DNA, the CDR3 is TGTGCCAGCAGCTTGGCTGGGCTGGGGCAAGAGACCCAGTACTTC.

J is TRBJ2-3 and V is TRBV7-6, with a possible D match to TRBD1 (5 bases). CDR3 length equals 15 residues. Germline loops: CDR1 SGHVS, CDR2 FNYEAQ. The V gene lost 1 base and the J gene lost 5 bases, with 13 bases spanning the gap. This CDR3 is CASSLEGRNIDTQYF. CDR3 in DNA: TGTGCCAGCAGCTTAGAGGGGCGGAACATAGATACGCAGTATTTT.

V is TRBV2 and J is TRBJ1-5; possibly TRBD1 for D (5 bases). Germline V CDR1 and CDR2: SNHLY, FYNNEI. The V gene lost 4 bases and the J gene lost 7 bases, with 14 bases spanning the gap. This CDR3 is built from 14 residues. The CDR3 protein is CASSAGQDRQPQHF. CDR3 sequence (DNA): TGTGCCAGCAGTGCGGGGCAGGATAGGCAGCCCCAGCATTTT. Together with reference TRBV2 and TRBJ1-5, the CDR3 gives the full variable domain: EPEVTQTPSHQVTQMGQEVILRCVPISNHLYFYWYRQILGQKVEFLVSFYNNEISEKSEIFDDQFSVERPDGSNFTLKIRSTKLEDSAMYFCASSAGQDRQPQHFGDGTRLSIL.

This chain connects TRBV19 to TRBJ1-4; 8 nucleotides match TRBD1. CDR1 LNHDA and CDR2 SQIVND come from the germline V gene (reference sequence). The CDR3 spans 14 residues. Unmatched junction bases numbered 5, after V lost 7 bases and J lost 4 bases. CDR3: CASTMDRVNEKLFF. The CDR3 region has the DNA TGTGCCAGTACCATGGACAGGGTTAATGAAAAACTGTTTTTT.

The genes are TRBV28 and TRBJ1-5, with D perhaps TRBD1 (5 bases). Germline CDR1 and CDR2: MDHEN and SYDVKM. The CDR3 contains 15 residues. Trimming took 7 bases from V and 7 from J, leaving 20 bases between them. The DNA for the CDR3 is TGTGCCAGCACTCCCGGGGGGGGGAGAGGGCAGCCCCAGCATTTT. This sequence encodes CASTPGGGRGQPQHF.

The chain links TRBV5-5 to TRBJ1-2; D is perhaps TRBD1 (5 bases). Germline V CDR1 and CDR2: SGHKS, YYEKEE (reference sequence). With 4 bases removed from V and 4 bases from J, the gap between germline ends came to 11 bases. The CDR3 totals 13 residues. DNA for the CDR3: TGTGCCAGCAGCGTTCAGGGAATCTATGGCTACACCTTC. As protein: CASSVQGIYGYTF.

V is TRBV12-3 or TRBV12-4 and J is TRBJ1-2; D might be TRBD1 (6 bases). The CDR3 extends over 13 amino acids. V dropped 3 bases and J dropped 11 bases, with 16 bases sitting between them. For the CDR3, the DNA is TGTGCCAGCAGTTTCGGCCGGGACACTACATACACCTTC. Translated: CASSFGRDTTYTF.

This rearrangement joins TRBV5-6 to TRBJ1-2, with D maybe TRBD1 (5 bases). From germline, CDR1 is SGHDT and CDR2 YYEEEE. This CDR3 spans 13 amino acids. Trimming removed 5 bases from V and 5 bases from J, with 13 bases in between. The CDR3 reads CASRPTETYGYTF. The CDR3 coding sequence is TGTGCCAGCAGACCGACAGAGACTTATGGCTACACCTTC.

The V gene is TRBV19, the J gene TRBJ2-1, with 11 bases lining up with TRBD2. Unmatched junction bases numbered 23, after V lost 1 base and J lost 3 bases. Germline loops: CDR1 LNHDA, CDR2 SQIVND (reference sequence). The CDR3 contains 23 residues. CDR3 in amino acids: CASSIAIRSSGYGGTSGYNEQFF. The CDR3 DNA reads TGTGCCAGTAGTATAGCTATCCGTTCGTCAGGTTATGGCGGGACTAGCGGCTACAATGAGCAGTTCTTC. The full variable domain, with the rest looked up from reference TRBV19 and TRBJ2-1, is DGGITQSPKYLFRKEGQNVTLSCEQNLNHDAMYWYRQDPGQGLRLIYYSQIVNDFQKGDIAEGYSVSREKKESFPLTVTSAQKNPTAFYLCASSIAIRSSGYGGTSGYNEQFFGPGTRLTVL.

The chain joins TRBV19 to TRBJ1-5; possibly TRBD1 for D (5 bases). Germline assignment: CDR1 LNHDA and CDR2 SQIVND (reference sequence). Trimming cost V 7 bases and J 7 bases, with 14 bases left between them. This CDR3 is built from 13 residues. The CDR3 sequence is CASTGRGGQPQHF. DNA for the CDR3: TGTGCCAGTACGGGCCGCGGGGGACAGCCCCAGCATTTT. The variable domain in full, completed from reference TRBV19 and TRBJ1-5, reads DGGITQSPKYLFRKEGQNVTLSCEQNLNHDAMYWYRQDPGQGLRLIYYSQIVNDFQKGDIAEGYSVSREKKESFPLTVTSAQKNPTAFYLCASTGRGGQPQHFGDGTRLSIL.

This chain links TRBV18 with TRBJ1-2; 8 bases fit TRBD1. This CDR3 has 14 residues. V shed 4 bases and J 3 bases; nucleotides not matched to a gene: 4. Germline-derived CDR1 and CDR2 are KGHSH and LQKENI. CDR3 DNA: TGTGCCAGCTCACATTACAGGGGGGACTATGGCTACACCTTC. Translating it yields CASSHYRGDYGYTF.

This chain joins TRBV10-3 and TRBJ2-3; D is perhaps TRBD2 (5 bases). The V end was cut by 4 bases, the J end by 3 bases, with 14 bases between. The CDR3 consists of 15 residues. In germline, CDR1 is ENHRY, CDR2 SYGVKD. CDR3 loop: CAISGVARGTDTQYF. In nucleotides, the CDR3 is TGTGCCATCAGTGGCGTAGCAAGAGGGACAGATACGCAGTATTTT.

In DNA, the CDR3 is TGTGCCAGTAGTTCAAGGAATGAGCAGTTCTTC. Protein product: CASSSRNEQFF. The chain employs TRBV19 and TRBJ2-1; D not certain. CDR3 size: 11 residues. From germline, CDR1 is LNHDA and CDR2 SQIVND (reference sequence). Trimming stripped 5 bases from V and 7 bases from J, with 6 bases between.

The chain is built from TRBV5-8 and TRBJ2-7; D unclear. V lost 4 bases and J lost 6, with 11 bases in between. The CDR3 is made up of 12 amino acids. Germline-derived CDR1 and CDR2 are SGHTS and YDEGEE. The CDR3 loop reads CASSPTFREQYF. CDR3 DNA sequence: TGTGCCAGCAGCCCTACCTTCCGCGAGCAGTACTTC.

The genes are TRBV14 and TRBJ2-5; D is unresolved. The CDR3 has 11 residues. CDR1 and CDR2 from the germline V gene are SGHDN and FVKESK. Deletions cut 1 base from V and 5 bases from J, with 2 bases between. Here the CDR3 reads CASSQVETQYF. As DNA, the CDR3 is TGTGCCAGCAGCCAAGTGGAGACCCAGTACTTC.

This clone came up once. The rearrangement links TRBV4-1 to TRBJ2-1; TRBD2 is a possible D gene (5 bases). Germline V gene data show CDR1 as MGHRA and CDR2 as YSYEKL. The CDR3 extends over 15 amino acids. V was cut by 2 bases and J by 4 bases, with 12 bases left in between. The DNA of the CDR3 is TGCGCCAGCAGCCAACCCTTGAAGCGGTACAATGAGCAGTTCTTC. Protein sequence: CASSQPLKRYNEQFF.

The V call is TRBV6-5, the J call TRBJ2-7; TRBD2 is a possible D gene (7 bases). This CDR3 spans 14 amino acids. Per germline, CDR1 MNHEY and CDR2 SVGAGI. Trimming pared 3 bases from V and 6 bases from J, leaving 15 bases between. The chain's CDR3 is CASSYRGAQSEQYF. Here the CDR3 DNA reads TGTGCCAGCAGTTATCGGGGGGCGCAGAGCGAGCAGTACTTC.